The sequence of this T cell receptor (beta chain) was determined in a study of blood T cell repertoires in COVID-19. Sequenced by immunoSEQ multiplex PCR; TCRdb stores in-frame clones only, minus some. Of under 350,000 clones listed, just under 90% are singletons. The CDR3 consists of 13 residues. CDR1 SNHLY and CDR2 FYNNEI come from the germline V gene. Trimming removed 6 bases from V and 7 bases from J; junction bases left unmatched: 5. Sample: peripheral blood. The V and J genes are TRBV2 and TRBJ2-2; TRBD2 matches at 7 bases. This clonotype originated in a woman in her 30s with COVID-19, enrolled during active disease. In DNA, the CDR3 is TGTGCCAGCAGGGGAACTAGCGTCGGGGAGCTGTTTTTT. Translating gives CASRGTSVGELFF.